This T cell receptor (beta chain) originates from a study of post-analysis software for immune sequencing data. Overall study context: The study covered relapsing-remitting, secondary progressive and progressive-relapsing courses of multiple sclerosis. Notes on the study in general: TRBV segments more frequent in patients than in controls numbered roughly 5 and included TRBV5-6, TRBV5-1 and TRBV20-1.

About this clonotype: Its antigen is unidentified.

There are 17 residues in the CDR3. After removal of 3 bases from V and 8 bases from J, the junction contained 9 bases not matched to a gene. Germline V lookup: CDR1 ENHRY, CDR2 SYGVKD. cDNA libraries for TCR beta contained unique molecular identifiers. TCRdb re-analysed the PCR reads in MiXCR, keeping a single row per CDR3 protein. The sample lists approximately 440,000 distinct CDR3 sequences; roughly 45% were seen once. J is TRBJ2-1 and V is TRBV10-3, with 14 positions matching TRBD2. The sample taken for sequencing was blood. The receptor's source is a girl aged 5-17 years with multiple sclerosis. CDR3 amino acids: CAISERLAGGPSDEQFF. The DNA of the CDR3 is TGTGCCATCAGTGAAAGACTAGCGGGAGGGCCGAGCGATGAGCAGTTCTTC.